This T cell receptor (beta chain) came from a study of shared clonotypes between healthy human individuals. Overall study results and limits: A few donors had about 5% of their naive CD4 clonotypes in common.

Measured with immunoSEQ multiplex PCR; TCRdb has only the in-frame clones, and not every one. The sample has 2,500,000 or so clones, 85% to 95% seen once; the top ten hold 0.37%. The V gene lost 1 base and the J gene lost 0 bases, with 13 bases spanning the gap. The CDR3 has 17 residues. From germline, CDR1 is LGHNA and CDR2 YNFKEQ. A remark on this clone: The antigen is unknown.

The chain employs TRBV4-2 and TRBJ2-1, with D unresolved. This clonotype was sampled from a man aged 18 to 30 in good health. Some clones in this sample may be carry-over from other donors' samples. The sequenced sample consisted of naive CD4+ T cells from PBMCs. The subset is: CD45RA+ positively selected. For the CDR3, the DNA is TGTGCCAGCAGCCAAGGGCCCTTACGGAGCTCCTACAATGAGCAGTTCTTC. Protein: CASSQGPLRSSYNEQFF.